This TCR beta chain was profiled in a study of cytomegalovirus exposure and HLA in healthy donors. On the study more broadly: One earlier analysis, a look at about 179 million T cells, found 117 million unique TCR beta sequences. Samples from HLA-typed donors yielded 65 million to 85 million unique TCRs in an early data release.

The PCR contained 60 Vbeta and 13 Jbeta primers. The assay was immunoSEQ multiplex PCR, and TCRdb's table has in-frame clones only and misses some. This table has about 120,000 clones, approximately 80% appearing once. Trimming left V 3 bases short and J 8 bases short, with 23 bases between. Germline assignment: CDR1 SGHKS and CDR2 YYEKEE (reference sequence). The CDR3 has 16 amino acids. Findings of the study overall: A later analysis appeared to link common viral pathogens to several of the most significant clusters.

About this clone itself: Its specificity is not known.

The receptor was derived from a man under 40 in good health and CMV-seropositive. The chain joins TRBV5-5 to TRBJ1-1; D perhaps matches TRBD1 (6 bases). Sequencing was carried out using PBMCs. The CDR3 region is CASSSGGTRATREAFF. CDR3 in DNA: TGTGCCAGCAGCTCTGGGGGCACCCGGGCCACCCGAGAAGCTTTCTTT. Together with reference TRBV5-5 and TRBJ1-1, the CDR3 gives the full variable domain: DAGVTQSPTHLIKTRGQQVTLRCSPISGHKSVSWYQQVLGQGPQFIFQYYEKEERGRGNFPDRFSARQFPNYSSELNVNALLLGDSALYLCASSSGGTRATREAFFGQGTRLTVV.